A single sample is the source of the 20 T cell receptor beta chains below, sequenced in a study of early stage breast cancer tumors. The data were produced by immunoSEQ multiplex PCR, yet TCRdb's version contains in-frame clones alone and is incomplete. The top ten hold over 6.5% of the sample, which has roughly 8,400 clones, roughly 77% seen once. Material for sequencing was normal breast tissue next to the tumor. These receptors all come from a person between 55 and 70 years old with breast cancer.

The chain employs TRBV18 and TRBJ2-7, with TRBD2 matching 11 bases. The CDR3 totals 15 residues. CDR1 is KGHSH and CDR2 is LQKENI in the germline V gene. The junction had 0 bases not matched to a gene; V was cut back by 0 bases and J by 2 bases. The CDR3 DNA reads TGTGCCAGCTCACCACCGGGACTAGCGGCCTACGAGCAGTACTTC. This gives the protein CASSPPGLAAYEQYF.

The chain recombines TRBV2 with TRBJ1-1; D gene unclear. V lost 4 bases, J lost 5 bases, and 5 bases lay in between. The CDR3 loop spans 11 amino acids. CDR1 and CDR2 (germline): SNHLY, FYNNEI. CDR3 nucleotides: TGTGCCAGCAGTGGGGAGACTGAAGCTTTCTTT. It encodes CASSGETEAFF.

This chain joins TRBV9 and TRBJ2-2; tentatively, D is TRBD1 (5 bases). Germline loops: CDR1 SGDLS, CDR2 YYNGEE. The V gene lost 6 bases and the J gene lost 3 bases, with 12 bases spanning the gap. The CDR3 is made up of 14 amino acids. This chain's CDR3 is CASNHTGYTGELFF. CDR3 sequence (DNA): TGTGCCAGCAACCATACAGGATACACCGGGGAGCTGTTTTTT.

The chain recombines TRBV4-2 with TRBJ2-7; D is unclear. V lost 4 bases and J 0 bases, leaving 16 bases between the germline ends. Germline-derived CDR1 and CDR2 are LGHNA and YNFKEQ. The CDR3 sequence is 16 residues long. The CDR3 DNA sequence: TGTGCCAGCAGCCCATTAATAGCCGATAGCTCCTACGAGCAGTACTTC. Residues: CASSPLIADSSYEQYF.

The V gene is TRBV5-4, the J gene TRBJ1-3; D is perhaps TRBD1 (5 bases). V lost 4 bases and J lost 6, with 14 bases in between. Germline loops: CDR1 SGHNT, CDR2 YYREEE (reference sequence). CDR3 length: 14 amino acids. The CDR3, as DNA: TGTGCCAGCAGCCCAGACCCAGGGTCAAACACCATATATTTT. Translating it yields CASSPDPGSNTIYF. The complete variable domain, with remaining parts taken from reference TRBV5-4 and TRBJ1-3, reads ETGVTQSPTHLIKTRGQQVTLRCSSQSGHNTVSWYQQALGQGPQFIFQYYREEENGRGNFPPRFSGLQFPNYSSELNVNALELDDSALYLCASSPDPGSNTIYFGEGSWLTVV.

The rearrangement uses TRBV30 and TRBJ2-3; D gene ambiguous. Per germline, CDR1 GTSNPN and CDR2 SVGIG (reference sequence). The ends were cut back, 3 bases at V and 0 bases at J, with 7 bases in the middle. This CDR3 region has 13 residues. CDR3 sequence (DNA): TGTGCCTGGAGGACTGCTAGCACAGATACGCAGTATTTT. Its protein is CAWRTASTDTQYF.

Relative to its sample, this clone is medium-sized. CDR3 sequence: CASSIRGNQPQHF. Written as DNA, the CDR3 is TGTGCCAGTAGTATAAGGGGTAATCAGCCCCAGCATTTT. The chain links TRBV19 to TRBJ1-5; weak D call: TRBD1 (5 bases). V shed 2 bases and J shed 4 bases, with 6 bases lying between them. Germline V lookup: CDR1 LNHDA, CDR2 SQIVND (reference sequence). The CDR3 has 13 residues. The variable domain in full, completed from reference TRBV19 and TRBJ1-5, reads DGGITQSPKYLFRKEGQNVTLSCEQNLNHDAMYWYRQDPGQGLRLIYYSQIVNDFQKGDIAEGYSVSREKKESFPLTVTSAQKNPTAFYLCASSIRGNQPQHFGDGTRLSIL.

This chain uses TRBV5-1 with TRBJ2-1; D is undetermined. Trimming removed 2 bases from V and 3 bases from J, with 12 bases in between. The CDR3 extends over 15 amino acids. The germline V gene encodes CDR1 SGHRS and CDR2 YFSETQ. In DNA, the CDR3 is TGCGCCAGCAGCTTCACGACTGAACTCTACAATGAGCAGTTCTTC. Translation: CASSFTTELYNEQFF.

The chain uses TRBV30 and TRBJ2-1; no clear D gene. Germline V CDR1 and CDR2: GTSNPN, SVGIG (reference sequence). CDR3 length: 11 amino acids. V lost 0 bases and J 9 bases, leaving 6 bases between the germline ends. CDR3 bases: TGTGCCTGGAGTGTAGGCGGTGAGCAGTTCTTC. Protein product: CAWSVGGEQFF.

CDR3 DNA: TGTGCCAGCAGTACCGGGACAGGGCACACAGATACGCAGTATTTT. Encoded protein: CASSTGTGHTDTQYF. The chain recombines TRBV28 with TRBJ2-3; TRBD1 matches 9 bases. V gave up 5 bases and J gave up 2 bases; unmatched junction bases: 5. The CDR3 totals 15 residues. Germline lookup yields CDR1 MDHEN and CDR2 SYDVKM. Combining the CDR3 with reference TRBV28 and TRBJ2-3 gives the whole variable domain DVKVTQSSRYLVKRTGEKVFLECVQDMDHENMFWYRQDPGLGLRLIYFSYDVKMKEKGDIPEGYSVSREKKERFSLILESASTNQTSMYLCASSTGTGHTDTQYFGPGTRLTVL.

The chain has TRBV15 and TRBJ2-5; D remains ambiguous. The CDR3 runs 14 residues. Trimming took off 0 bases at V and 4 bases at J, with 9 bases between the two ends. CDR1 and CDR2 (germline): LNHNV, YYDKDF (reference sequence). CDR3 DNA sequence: TGTGCCACCAGCAGAGATCTGGGGATAGAGACCCAGTACTTC. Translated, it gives CATSRDLGIETQYF.

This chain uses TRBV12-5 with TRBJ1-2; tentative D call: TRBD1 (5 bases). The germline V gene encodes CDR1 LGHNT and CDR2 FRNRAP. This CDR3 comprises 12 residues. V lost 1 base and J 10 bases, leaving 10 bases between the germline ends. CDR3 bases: TGTGCTAGTGGTTTGGCAGGACACAACTACACCTTC. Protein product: CASGLAGHNYTF.

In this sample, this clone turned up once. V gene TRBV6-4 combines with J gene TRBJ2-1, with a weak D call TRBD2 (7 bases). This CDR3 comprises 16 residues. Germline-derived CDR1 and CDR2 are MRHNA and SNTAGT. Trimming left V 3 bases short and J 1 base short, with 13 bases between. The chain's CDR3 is CASSESGGGSYNEQFF. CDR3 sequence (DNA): TGTGCCAGCAGTGAATCGGGGGGCGGATCCTACAATGAGCAGTTCTTC.

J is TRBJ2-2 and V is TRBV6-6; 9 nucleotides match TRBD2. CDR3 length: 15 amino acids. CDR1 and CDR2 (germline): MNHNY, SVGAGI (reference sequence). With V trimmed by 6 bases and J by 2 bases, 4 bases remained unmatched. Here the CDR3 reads CASRFSGSNTGELFF. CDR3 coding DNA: TGTGCCAGCAGGTTTAGCGGGAGTAACACCGGGGAGCTGTTTTTT.

In DNA form, the CDR3 reads TGTGCCAGCAGCTCGGACAGGGCCTATGGCTACACCTTC. Protein product: CASSSDRAYGYTF. V and J are TRBV14 and TRBJ1-2, with 8 bases matching TRBD1. Trimming cost V 5 bases and J 4 bases; bases outside gene matches: 3. Germline V gene lookup returns CDR1 SGHDN and CDR2 FVKESK. The CDR3 spans 13 residues.

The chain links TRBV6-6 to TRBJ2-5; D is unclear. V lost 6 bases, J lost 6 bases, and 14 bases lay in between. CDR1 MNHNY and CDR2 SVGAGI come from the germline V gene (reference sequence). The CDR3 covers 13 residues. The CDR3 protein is CASSLEGSQTQYF. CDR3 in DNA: TGTGCCAGCAGCCTAGAAGGATCGCAGACCCAGTACTTC.

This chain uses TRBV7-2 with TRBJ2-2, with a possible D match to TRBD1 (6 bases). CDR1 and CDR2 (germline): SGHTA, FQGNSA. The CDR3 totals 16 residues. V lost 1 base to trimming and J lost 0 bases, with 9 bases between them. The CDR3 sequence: CASSLESGANTGELFF. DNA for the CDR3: TGTGCCAGCAGCTTAGAATCAGGGGCGAACACCGGGGAGCTGTTTTTT.

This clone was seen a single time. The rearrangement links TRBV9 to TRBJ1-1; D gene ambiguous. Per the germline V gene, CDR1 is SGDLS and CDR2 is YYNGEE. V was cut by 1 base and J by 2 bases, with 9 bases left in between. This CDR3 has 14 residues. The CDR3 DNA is TGTGCCAGCAGCGTATCCGTATTCAACACTGAAGCTTTCTTT. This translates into CASSVSVFNTEAFF.

CDR3 amino acids: CASSFASGGSYNEQFF. CDR3 DNA sequence: TGTGCCAGCAGCTTTGCTAGCGGGGGATCCTACAATGAGCAGTTCTTC. The chain uses TRBV7-2 and TRBJ2-1, with 10 bases matching TRBD2. The V gene's germline CDR1 is SGHTA and CDR2 FQGNSA. V lost 3 bases to trimming and J lost 1 base; unmatched junction nucleotides: 3. The CDR3 runs 16 residues.

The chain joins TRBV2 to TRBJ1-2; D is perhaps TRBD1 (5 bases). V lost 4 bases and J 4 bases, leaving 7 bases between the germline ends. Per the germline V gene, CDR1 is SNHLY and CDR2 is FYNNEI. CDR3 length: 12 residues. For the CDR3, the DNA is TGTGCCAGCAGTGCTGACAGCTATGGCTACACCTTC. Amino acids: CASSADSYGYTF.